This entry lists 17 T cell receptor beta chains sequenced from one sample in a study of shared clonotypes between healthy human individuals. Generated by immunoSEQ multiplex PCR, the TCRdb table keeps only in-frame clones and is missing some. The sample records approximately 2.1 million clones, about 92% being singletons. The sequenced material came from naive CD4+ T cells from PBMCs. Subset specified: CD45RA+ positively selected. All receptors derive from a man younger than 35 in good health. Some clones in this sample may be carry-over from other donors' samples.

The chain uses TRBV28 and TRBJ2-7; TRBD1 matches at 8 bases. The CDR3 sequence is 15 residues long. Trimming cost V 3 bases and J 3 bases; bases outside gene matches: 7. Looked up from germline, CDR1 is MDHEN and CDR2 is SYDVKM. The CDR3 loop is CASSLRTGSFYEQYF. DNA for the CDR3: TGTGCCAGCAGTTTGCGGACAGGGAGTTTCTACGAGCAGTACTTC.

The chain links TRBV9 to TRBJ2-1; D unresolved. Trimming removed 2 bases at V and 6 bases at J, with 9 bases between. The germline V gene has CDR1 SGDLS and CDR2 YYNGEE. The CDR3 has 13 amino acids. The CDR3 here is CASSVGHINEQFF. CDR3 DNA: TGTGCCAGCAGCGTCGGGCACATCAATGAGCAGTTCTTC.

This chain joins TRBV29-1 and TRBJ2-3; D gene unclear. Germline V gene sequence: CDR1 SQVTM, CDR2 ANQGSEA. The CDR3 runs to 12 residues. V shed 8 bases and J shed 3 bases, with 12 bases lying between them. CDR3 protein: CSPLRVTDTQYF. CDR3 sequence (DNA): TGCAGCCCGCTAAGGGTAACAGATACGCAGTATTTT.

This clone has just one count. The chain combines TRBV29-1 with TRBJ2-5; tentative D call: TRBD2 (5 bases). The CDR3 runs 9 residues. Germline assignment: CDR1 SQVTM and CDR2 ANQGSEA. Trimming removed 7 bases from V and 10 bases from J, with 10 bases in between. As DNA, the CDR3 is TGCAGCGCCTCGGAGGTCCAGTACTTC. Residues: CSASEVQYF. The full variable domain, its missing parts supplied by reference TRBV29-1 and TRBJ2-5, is SAVISQKPSRDICQRGTSLTIQCQVDSQVTMMFWYRQQPGQSLTLIATANQGSEATYESGFVIDKFPISRPNLTFSTLTVSNMSPEDSSIYLCSASEVQYFGPGTRLLVL.

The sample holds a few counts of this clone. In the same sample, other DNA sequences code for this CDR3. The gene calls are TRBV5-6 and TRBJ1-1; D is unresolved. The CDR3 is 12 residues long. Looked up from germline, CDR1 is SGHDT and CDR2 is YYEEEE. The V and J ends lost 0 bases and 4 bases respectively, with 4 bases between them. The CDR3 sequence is CASSLVGTEAFF. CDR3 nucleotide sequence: TGTGCCAGCAGCTTGGTAGGCACTGAAGCTTTCTTT.

In DNA, the CDR3 is TGTGCCAGTAGTAACCCGGAGACCCAGTACTTC. Residues: CASSNPETQYF. V and J are TRBV19 and TRBJ2-5, with D uncertain. CDR1 is LNHDA and CDR2 is SQIVND in the germline V gene (reference sequence). This CDR3 comprises 11 residues. Trimming cost V 4 bases and J 5 bases, with 5 bases left between them.

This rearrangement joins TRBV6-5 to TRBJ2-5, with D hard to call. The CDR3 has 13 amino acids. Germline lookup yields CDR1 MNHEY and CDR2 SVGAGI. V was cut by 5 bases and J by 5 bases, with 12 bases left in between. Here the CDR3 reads CASSRRAWETQYF. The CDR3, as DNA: TGTGCCAGCAGTCGACGGGCCTGGGAGACCCAGTACTTC.

The chain's CDR3 is CASNVVGIQPQHF. The CDR3 DNA reads as TGTGCCAGTAATGTTGTGGGTATTCAGCCCCAGCATTTT. V is TRBV19 and J is TRBJ1-5; D is unclear. In germline, CDR1 is LNHDA, CDR2 SQIVND (reference sequence). Trimming removed 7 bases from V and 6 bases from J, with 13 bases in between. The CDR3 contains 13 residues.

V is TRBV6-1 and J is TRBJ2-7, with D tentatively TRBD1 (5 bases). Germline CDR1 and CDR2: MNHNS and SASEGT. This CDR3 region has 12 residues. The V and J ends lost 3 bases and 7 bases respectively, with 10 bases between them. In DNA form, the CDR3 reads TGTGCCAGCAGTGACAGGGCCGGAGAGCAGTACTTC. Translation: CASSDRAGEQYF.

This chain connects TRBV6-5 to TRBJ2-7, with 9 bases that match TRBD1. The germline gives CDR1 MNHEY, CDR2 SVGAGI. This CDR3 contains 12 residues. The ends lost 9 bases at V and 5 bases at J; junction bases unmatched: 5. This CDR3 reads CARSDRGHEQYF. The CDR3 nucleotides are TGTGCCAGATCGGACAGGGGTCACGAGCAGTACTTC.

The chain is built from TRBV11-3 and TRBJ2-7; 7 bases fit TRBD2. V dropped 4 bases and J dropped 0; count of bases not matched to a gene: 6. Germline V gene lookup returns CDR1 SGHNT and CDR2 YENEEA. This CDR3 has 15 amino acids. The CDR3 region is CASSSSGKSSYEQYF. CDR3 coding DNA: TGTGCCAGCAGCTCAAGCGGGAAGAGCTCCTACGAGCAGTACTTC.

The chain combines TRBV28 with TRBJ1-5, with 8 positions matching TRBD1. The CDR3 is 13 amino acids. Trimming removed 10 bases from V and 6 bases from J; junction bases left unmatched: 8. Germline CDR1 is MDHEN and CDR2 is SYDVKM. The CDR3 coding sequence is TGTGCCACCAAGCAGGGGGCTGGTCAGCCCCAGCATTTT. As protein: CATKQGAGQPQHF. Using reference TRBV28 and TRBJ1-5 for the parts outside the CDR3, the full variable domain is DVKVTQSSRYLVKRTGEKVFLECVQDMDHENMFWYRQDPGLGLRLIYFSYDVKMKEKGDIPEGYSVSREKKERFSLILESASTNQTSMYLCATKQGAGQPQHFGDGTRLSIL.

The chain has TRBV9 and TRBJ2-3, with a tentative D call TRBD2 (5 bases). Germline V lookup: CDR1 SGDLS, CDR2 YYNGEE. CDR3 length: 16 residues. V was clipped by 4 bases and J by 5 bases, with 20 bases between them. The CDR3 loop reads CASSSGSRGIGDTQYF. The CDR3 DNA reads TGTGCCAGCAGCTCAGGCTCTAGAGGGATTGGAGATACGCAGTATTTT. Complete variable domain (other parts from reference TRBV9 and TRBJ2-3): DSGVTQTPKHLITATGQRVTLRCSPRSGDLSVYWYQQSLDQGLQFLIQYYNGEERAKGNILERFSAQQFPDLHSELNLSSLELGDSALYFCASSSGSRGIGDTQYFGPGTRLTVL.

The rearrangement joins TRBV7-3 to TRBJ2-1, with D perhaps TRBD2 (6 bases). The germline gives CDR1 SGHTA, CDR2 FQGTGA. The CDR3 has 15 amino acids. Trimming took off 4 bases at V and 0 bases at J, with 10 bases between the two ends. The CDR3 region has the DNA TGTGCCAGCAGCTCCCCGGGAGACTCCTACAATGAGCAGTTCTTC. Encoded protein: CASSSPGDSYNEQFF.

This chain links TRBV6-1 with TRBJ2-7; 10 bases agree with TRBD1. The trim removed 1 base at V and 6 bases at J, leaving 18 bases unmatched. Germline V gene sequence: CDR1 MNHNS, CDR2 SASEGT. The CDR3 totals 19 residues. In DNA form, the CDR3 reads TGTGCCAGCAGTGAAGATCCCACCGCCGACAGGGGGCCTAGGCTCGAGCAGTACTTC. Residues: CASSEDPTADRGPRLEQYF.

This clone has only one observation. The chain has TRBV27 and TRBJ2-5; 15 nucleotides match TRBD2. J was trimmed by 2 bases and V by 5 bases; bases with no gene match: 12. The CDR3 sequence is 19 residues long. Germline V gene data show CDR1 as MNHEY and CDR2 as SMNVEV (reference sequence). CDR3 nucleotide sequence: TGTGCCAGCAGTCCATACCCCGGGACTAGCGGGAGGATACAAGAGACCCAGTACTTC. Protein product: CASSPYPGTSGRIQETQYF.

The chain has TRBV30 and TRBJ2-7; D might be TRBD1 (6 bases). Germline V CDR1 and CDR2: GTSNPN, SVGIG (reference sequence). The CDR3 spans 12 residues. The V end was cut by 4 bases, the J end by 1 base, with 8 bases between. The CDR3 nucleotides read TGTGCCTGGAACAGGGATTCCTACGAGCAGTACTTC. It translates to CAWNRDSYEQYF.